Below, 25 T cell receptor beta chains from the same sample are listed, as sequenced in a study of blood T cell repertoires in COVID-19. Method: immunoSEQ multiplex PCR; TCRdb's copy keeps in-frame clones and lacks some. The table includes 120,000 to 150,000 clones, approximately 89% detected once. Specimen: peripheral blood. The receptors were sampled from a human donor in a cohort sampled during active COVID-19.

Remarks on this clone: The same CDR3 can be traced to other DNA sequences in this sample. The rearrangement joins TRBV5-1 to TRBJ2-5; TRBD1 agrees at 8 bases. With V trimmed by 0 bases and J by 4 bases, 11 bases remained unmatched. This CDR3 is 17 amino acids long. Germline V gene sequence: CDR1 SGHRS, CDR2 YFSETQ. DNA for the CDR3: TGCGCCAGCAGCTTGGATCCTGCGGCAGGGGGCCGAGAGACCCAGTACTTC. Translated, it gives CASSLDPAAGGRETQYF.

This chain's CDR3 is CATSRRGLAGGEQYF. In DNA, the CDR3 is TGTGCCACCAGCAGACGGGGACTAGCGGGGGGTGAGCAGTACTTC. The gene calls are TRBV15 and TRBJ2-7; 15 bases line up with TRBD2. Per the germline V gene, CDR1 is LNHNV and CDR2 is YYDKDF (reference sequence). V lost 2 bases and J lost 7; bases outside the gene matches: 3. The CDR3 consists of 15 residues.

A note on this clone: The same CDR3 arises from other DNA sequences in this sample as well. The chain's CDR3 is CASSVGAGTEAFF. In DNA form, the CDR3 reads TGTGCCAGCAGTGTTGGGGCAGGCACGGAAGCTTTCTTT. V and J are TRBV2 and TRBJ1-1; possibly TRBD1 for D (5 bases). The germline V gene encodes CDR1 SNHLY and CDR2 FYNNEI. The CDR3 length is 13 residues. Trimming took 4 bases from V and 8 from J, leaving 14 bases between them.

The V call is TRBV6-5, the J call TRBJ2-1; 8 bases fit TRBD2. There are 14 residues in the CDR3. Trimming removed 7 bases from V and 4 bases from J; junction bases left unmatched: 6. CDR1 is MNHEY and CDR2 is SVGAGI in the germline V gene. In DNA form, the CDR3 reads TGTGCCAGCACCGGGGGGGCCTGGTACAATGAGCAGTTCTTC. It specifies CASTGGAWYNEQFF.

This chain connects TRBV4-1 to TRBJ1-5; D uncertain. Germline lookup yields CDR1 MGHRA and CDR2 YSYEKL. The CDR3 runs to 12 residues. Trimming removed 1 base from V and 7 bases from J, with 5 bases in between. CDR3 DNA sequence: TGCGCCAGCAGCCAAGGGAGCCAGCCCCAGCATTTT. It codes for CASSQGSQPQHF.

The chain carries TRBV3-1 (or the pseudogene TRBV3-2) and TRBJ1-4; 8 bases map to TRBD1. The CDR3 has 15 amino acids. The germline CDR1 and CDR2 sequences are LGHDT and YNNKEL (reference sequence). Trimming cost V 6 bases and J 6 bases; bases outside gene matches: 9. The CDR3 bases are TGTGCCAGCAGTATTACAGGGGGAAGTGATGAAAAACTGTTTTTT. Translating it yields CASSITGGSDEKLFF.

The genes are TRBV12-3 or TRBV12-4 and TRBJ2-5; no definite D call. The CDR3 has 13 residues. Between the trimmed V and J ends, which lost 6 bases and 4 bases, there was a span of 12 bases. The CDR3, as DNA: TGTGCCAGCAGCCTGAATTCGGGAGAGACCCAGTACTTC. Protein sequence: CASSLNSGETQYF.

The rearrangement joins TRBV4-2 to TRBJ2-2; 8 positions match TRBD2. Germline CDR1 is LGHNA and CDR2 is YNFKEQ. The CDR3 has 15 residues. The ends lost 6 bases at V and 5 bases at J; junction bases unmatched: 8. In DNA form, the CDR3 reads TGTGCCAGCAGTCGGCGGGGGGAGATAACCGGGGAGCTGTTTTTT. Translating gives CASSRRGEITGELFF.

CDR3 bases: TGTGCCTGGAGTTCACAGGGGAATCAGCCCCAGCATTTT. It translates to CAWSSQGNQPQHF. This chain links TRBV30 with TRBJ1-5; 7 bases agree with TRBD1. Germline V gene data show CDR1 as GTSNPN and CDR2 as SVGIG (reference sequence). The CDR3 is made up of 13 amino acids. With 2 bases clipped from V and 4 bases from J, the junction kept 2 bases outside the gene matches.

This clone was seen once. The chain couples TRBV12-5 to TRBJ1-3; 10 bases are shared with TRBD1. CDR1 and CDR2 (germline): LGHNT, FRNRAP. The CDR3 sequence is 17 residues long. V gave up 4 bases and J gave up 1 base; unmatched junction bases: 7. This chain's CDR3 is CASGSLTGGFSGNTIYF. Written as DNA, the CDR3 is TGTGCTAGTGGTTCGCTGACAGGGGGCTTTTCTGGAAACACCATATATTTT.

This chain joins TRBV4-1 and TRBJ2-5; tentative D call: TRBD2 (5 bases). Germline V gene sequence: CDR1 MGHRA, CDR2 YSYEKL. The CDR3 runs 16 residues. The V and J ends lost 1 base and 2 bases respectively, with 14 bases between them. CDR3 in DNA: TGCGCCAGCAGCCAAGGGCCCCGGGGAGCTCAAGAGACCCAGTACTTC. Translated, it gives CASSQGPRGAQETQYF.

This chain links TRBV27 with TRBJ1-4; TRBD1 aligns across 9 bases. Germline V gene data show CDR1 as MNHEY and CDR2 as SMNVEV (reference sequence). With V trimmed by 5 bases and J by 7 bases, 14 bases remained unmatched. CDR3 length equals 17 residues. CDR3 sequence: CASSTNRDREISEKLFF. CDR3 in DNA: TGTGCCAGCAGTACTAACCGGGACAGGGAAATTAGTGAAAAACTGTTTTTT. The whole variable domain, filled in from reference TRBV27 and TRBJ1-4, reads EAQVTQNPRYLITVTGKKLTVTCSQNMNHEYMSWYRQDPGLGLRQIYYSMNVEVTDKGDVPEGYKVSRKEKRNFPLILESPSPNQTSLYFCASSTNRDREISEKLFFGSGTQLSVL.

The CDR3 bases are TGTGCCAGCAAGCAGGGGCTGAACACCGGGGAGCTGTTTTTT. Its translation is CASKQGLNTGELFF. The chain carries TRBV6-5 and TRBJ2-2, with D possibly matching TRBD1 (6 bases). The CDR3 is 14 residues long. V was trimmed by 7 bases and J by 1 base, leaving 10 bases between them. The germline CDR1 and CDR2 sequences are MNHEY and SVGAGI.

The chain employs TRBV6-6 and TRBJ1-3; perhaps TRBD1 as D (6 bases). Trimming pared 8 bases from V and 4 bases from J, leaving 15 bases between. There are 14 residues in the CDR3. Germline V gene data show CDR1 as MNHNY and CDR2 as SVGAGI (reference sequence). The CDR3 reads CASGAGTTGNTIYF. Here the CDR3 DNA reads TGTGCCAGCGGGGCCGGGACAACCGGAAACACCATATATTTT.

This CDR3 is CASSPGLEYGYTF. CDR3 sequence (DNA): TGTGCCAGCTCACCCGGACTGGAATATGGCTACACCTTC. V and J are TRBV18 and TRBJ1-2, with D unclear. This CDR3 comprises 13 residues. V was trimmed by 3 bases and J by 5 bases, leaving 10 bases between them. Germline V CDR1 and CDR2: KGHSH, LQKENI.

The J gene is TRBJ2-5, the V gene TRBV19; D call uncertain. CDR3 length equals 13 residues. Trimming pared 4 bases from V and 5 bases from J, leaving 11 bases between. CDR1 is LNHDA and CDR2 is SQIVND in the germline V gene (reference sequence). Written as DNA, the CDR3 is TGTGCCAGTAGTAACGCGATGAGGGAGACCCAGTACTTC. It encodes CASSNAMRETQYF.

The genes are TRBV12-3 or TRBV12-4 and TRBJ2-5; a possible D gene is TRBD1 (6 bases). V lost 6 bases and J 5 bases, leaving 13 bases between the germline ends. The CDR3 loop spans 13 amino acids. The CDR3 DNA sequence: TGTGCCAGCAGCCCGACAGGTGGGGAGACCCAGTACTTC. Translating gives CASSPTGGETQYF.

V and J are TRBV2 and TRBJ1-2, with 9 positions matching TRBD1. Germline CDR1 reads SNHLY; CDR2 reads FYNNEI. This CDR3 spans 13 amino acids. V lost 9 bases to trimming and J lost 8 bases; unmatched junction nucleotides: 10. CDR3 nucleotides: TGTGCCAGTAATTGGGACAGGGAACGGGGCTACACCTTC. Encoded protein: CASNWDRERGYTF.

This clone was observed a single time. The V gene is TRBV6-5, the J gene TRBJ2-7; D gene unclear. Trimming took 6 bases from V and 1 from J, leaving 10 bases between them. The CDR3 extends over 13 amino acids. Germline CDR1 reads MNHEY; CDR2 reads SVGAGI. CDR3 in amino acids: CASSREQSYEQYF. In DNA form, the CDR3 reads TGTGCCAGCAGCCGCGAACAGTCCTACGAGCAGTACTTC.

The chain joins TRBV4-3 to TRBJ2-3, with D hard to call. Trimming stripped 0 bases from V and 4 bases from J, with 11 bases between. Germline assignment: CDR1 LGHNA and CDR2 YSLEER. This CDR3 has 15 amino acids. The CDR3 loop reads CASSQDRAVADTQYF. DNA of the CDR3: TGCGCCAGCAGCCAAGATCGAGCCGTGGCAGATACGCAGTATTTT.

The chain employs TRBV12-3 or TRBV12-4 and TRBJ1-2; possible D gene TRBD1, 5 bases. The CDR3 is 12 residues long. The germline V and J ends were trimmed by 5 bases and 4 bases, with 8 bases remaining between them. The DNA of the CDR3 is TGTGCCAGCAGTCCAGGGCGCTATGGCTACACCTTC. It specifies CASSPGRYGYTF.

CDR3 bases: TGTGCCAGCAGCTTATTGGTCAGGCGACGAGAGACCCAGTACTTC. Encoded protein: CASSLLVRRRETQYF. This sequence joins TRBV7-9 and TRBJ2-5; D unclear. CDR3 size: 15 residues. The V and J ends lost 2 bases and 4 bases respectively, with 14 bases between them. CDR1 and CDR2 from the germline V gene are SEHNR and FQNEAQ (reference sequence).

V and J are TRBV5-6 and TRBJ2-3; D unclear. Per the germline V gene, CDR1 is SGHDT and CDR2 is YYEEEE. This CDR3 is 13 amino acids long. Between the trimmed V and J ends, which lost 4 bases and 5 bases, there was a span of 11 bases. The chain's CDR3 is CASSRKTGDTQYF. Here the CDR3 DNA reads TGTGCCAGCAGCCGAAAGACGGGAGATACGCAGTATTTT.

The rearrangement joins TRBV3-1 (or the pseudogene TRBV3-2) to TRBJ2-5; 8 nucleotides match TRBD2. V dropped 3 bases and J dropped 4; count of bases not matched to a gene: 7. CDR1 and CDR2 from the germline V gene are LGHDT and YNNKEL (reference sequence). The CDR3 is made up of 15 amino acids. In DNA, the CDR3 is TGTGCCAGCAGCCACACTAGCGGCGACGGAGAGACCCAGTACTTC. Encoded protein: CASSHTSGDGETQYF.

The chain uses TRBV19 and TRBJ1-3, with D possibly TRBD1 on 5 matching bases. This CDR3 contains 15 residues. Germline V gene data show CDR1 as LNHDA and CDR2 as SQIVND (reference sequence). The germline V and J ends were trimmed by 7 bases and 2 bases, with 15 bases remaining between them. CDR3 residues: CASKLTVRPGNTIYF. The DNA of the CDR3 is TGTGCCAGTAAATTGACAGTGCGCCCTGGAAACACCATATATTTT. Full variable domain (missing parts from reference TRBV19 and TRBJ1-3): DGGITQSPKYLFRKEGQNVTLSCEQNLNHDAMYWYRQDPGQGLRLIYYSQIVNDFQKGDIAEGYSVSREKKESFPLTVTSAQKNPTAFYLCASKLTVRPGNTIYFGEGSWLTVV.